A selection of T cell receptor beta chains follows, all from one sample in a study of CD8 T cells in ankylosing spondylitis. TCRdb independently ran MiXCR on the 5' RACE reads; one entry per CDR3 protein. This sample has more than 600,000 distinct CDR3 sequences, with around 20% found just once. The sample taken for sequencing was blood, either unsorted or a sorted T cell fraction (not recorded which). The origin of the receptors is a male donor with ankylosing spondylitis. Each CDR3 is given with its conserved first and last residue. D genes are given only for firm matches. Size values are once, few and many counts, or a class for expanded clones, and some rows have none.

clone_size j_call v_call d_call cdr3_aa cdr3_nt
few TRBJ2-1 TRBV5-1 TRBD2 CASNLAGGAYNEQFF TGCGCCAGCAACTTAGCGGGGGGTGCCTACAATGAGCAGTTCTTC
- TRBJ2-5 TRBV25-1 TRBD2 CASSEFGSGSMETQYF TGTGCCAGCAGTGAATTCGGTAGCGGGAGTATGGAGACCCAGTACTTC
few TRBJ1-5 TRBV12-3/TRBV12-4 - CASSANRASNQPQHF TGTGCCAGCAGCGCAAACAGGGCTAGCAATCAGCCCCAGCATTTT
- TRBJ2-7 TRBV21-1 - CASSKAENRVIEQYF TGTGCCAGCAGCAAAGCGGAGAACAGGGTGATCGAGCAGTACTTC
many TRBJ2-7 TRBV7-8 TRBD1 CASSLGTGGEQYF TGTGCCAGCAGCTTAGGGACAGGGGGCGAGCAGTACTTC
- TRBJ2-6 TRBV7-8 TRBD1 CASSLIGQGVTGANVLTF TGTGCCAGCAGCTTGATCGGACAGGGAGTAACTGGGGCCAACGTCCTGACTTTC
- TRBJ2-7 TRBV5-1 TRBD1 CASRPETGVSYEQYF TGCGCCAGCAGGCCTGAGACAGGGGTTTCCTACGAGCAGTACTTC
- TRBJ1-3 TRBV6-1 - CASSGMGSGNTIYF TGTGCCAGCAGTGGTATGGGGAGTGGAAACACCATATATTTT
- TRBJ2-1 TRBV7-8 TRBD1 CASRAQGAQRSEQFF TGTGCCAGCAGGGCACAGGGGGCGCAAAGGAGTGAGCAGTTCTTC
few TRBJ1-5 TRBV27 - CASNNRGGNQPQHF TGTGCCAGCAACAACCGTGGGGGGAATCAGCCCCAGCATTTT
few TRBJ1-3 TRBV7-8 - CASNNLGGSGNTIYF TGTGCCAGCAACAACCTCGGGGGTTCTGGAAACACCATATATTTT
- TRBJ1-1 TRBV6-5 TRBD1 CASSYKGAGTEAFF TGTGCCAGCAGTTATAAGGGGGCCGGCACTGAAGCTTTCTTT
- TRBJ1-6 TRBV11-2 - CASSSQDGSLHF TGTGCCAGCAGCTCTCAGGACGGTTCCCTCCACTTT
few TRBJ1-5 TRBV12-3/TRBV12-4 - CASRAGAPNQPQHF TGTGCCAGCCGGGCGGGGGCTCCCAATCAGCCCCAGCATTTT
- TRBJ2-7 TRBV6-2/TRBV6-3 - CASSYDSSGRGEQYF TGTGCCAGCAGTTACGACAGTTCGGGTCGTGGCGAGCAGTACTTC
- TRBJ1-6 TRBV12-3/TRBV12-4 - CASSPGREGGTLGTLHF TGTGCCAGCAGTCCGGGGAGGGAGGGAGGTACTTTGGGAACCCTCCACTTT
- TRBJ2-7 TRBV7-3 TRBD1 CASSLSGDRGLGAYEQYF TGTGCCAGCAGCTTATCCGGAGACAGGGGGCTTGGAGCCTACGAGCAGTACTTC
few TRBJ2-2 TRBV4-1 TRBD2 CASSQDRTSGPSGELFF TGCGCCAGCAGCCAAGATCGAACTAGCGGTCCCTCCGGGGAGCTGTTTTTT
- TRBJ2-2 TRBV15 - CATSLRGGLLGELFF TGTGCCACCAGCCTAAGAGGCGGCCTCCTCGGGGAGCTGTTTTTT
- TRBJ1-5 TRBV30 - CAWRKDTNQPQHF TGTGCCTGGAGGAAGGACACCAATCAGCCCCAGCATTTT
- TRBJ2-5 TRBV7-2 TRBD2 CASSSKRLAGYQETQYF TGTGCCAGCAGCTCCAAAAGACTAGCGGGGTACCAAGAGACCCAGTACTTC
- TRBJ1-1 TRBV29-1 - CSVEGGVDLNTEAFF TGCAGCGTTGAAGGTGGGGTAGACCTGAACACTGAAGCTTTCTTT
few TRBJ2-5 TRBV20-1 TRBD2 CSARPPFKRGMTETQYF TGCAGTGCTAGACCCCCTTTTAAGCGGGGGATGACGGAGACCCAGTACTTC
- TRBJ1-2 TRBV12-3/TRBV12-4 - CASSPLSPDYGYTF TGTGCCAGCAGCCCCTTGTCCCCCGACTATGGCTACACCTTC
- TRBJ2-7 TRBV20-1 TRBD2 CSATLAGVTHEQYF TGCAGTGCCACACTAGCGGGAGTAACCCACGAGCAGTACTTC
few TRBJ2-1 TRBV7-2 TRBD2 CASSSKGLAGLEQFF TGTGCCAGCAGCTCGAAGGGACTAGCGGGGCTTGAGCAGTTCTTC
few TRBJ2-6 TRBV3-1 - CASSPRERGSGANVLTF TGTGCCAGCAGCCCCAGGGAGAGGGGGTCTGGGGCCAACGTCCTGACTTTC
- TRBJ2-5 TRBV24-1 TRBD1 CATSDQTGPSETQYF TGTGCCACCAGTGATCAGACAGGGCCTTCAGAGACCCAGTACTTC
- TRBJ2-3 TRBV5-1 - CASSLSEGPDTQYF TGCGCCAGCAGCTTAAGTGAGGGTCCAGATACGCAGTATTTT
- TRBJ2-5 TRBV20-1 TRBD2 CSARSGSGWETQYF TGCAGTGCTAGAAGCGGGAGTGGCTGGGAGACCCAGTACTTC
few TRBJ1-1 TRBV11-2 - CAVSWTGNTEAFF TGTGCCGTGAGTTGGACTGGGAACACTGAAGCTTTCTTT
- TRBJ2-3 TRBV9 - CASSFSSSDTQYF TGTGCCAGCAGCTTCAGCTCTTCAGATACGCAGTATTTT
- TRBJ2-7 TRBV7-2 TRBD1 CASSEGQGYYEQYF TGTGCCAGCAGCGAGGGACAGGGGTATTACGAGCAGTACTTC
many TRBJ1-4 TRBV15 - CATSRDRGEKLFF TGTGCCACCAGCAGAGATCGGGGTGAAAAACTGTTTTTT
- TRBJ2-3 TRBV18 - CASSEPGLSPDTQYF TGTGCCAGCTCGGAACCGGGACTCAGTCCCGATACGCAGTATTTT
many TRBJ2-1 TRBV5-1 TRBD2 CATRTGTSGGSSYNEQFF TGCGCCACCCGCACCGGGACTAGCGGGGGGAGCTCCTACAATGAGCAGTTCTTC
- TRBJ2-3 TRBV20-1 TRBD1 CSANKQGIRTDTQYF TGCAGTGCCAACAAACAGGGGATCCGGACAGATACGCAGTATTTT
few TRBJ2-1 TRBV3-1 - CASSQAGRENEQFF TGTGCCAGCAGCCAGGCCGGCAGGGAAAATGAGCAGTTCTTC
- TRBJ1-2 TRBV20-1 - CSALTGSYGYTF TGCAGTGCTCTTACAGGCTCCTATGGCTACACCTTC
- TRBJ1-5 TRBV20-1 - CSARVGQGPGGDISNQPQHF TGCAGTGCTAGAGTGGGGCAGGGACCCGGTGGGGATATTAGCAATCAGCCCCAGCATTTT
- TRBJ1-2 TRBV12-3/TRBV12-4 - CASSPTPVGYTF TGTGCCAGCAGTCCGACCCCAGTTGGCTACACCTTC
- TRBJ2-4 TRBV5-1 - CASSLGWGAQNIQYF TGCGCCAGCAGCTTGGGCTGGGGGGCCCAAAACATTCAGTACTTC